These T cell receptor beta chains were read from a single sample in a study of cytomegalovirus exposure and HLA in healthy donors. Sequencing was performed with immunoSEQ multiplex PCR; in TCRdb, only in-frame clones are kept and a portion is missing. This table has some 48,000 clones, roughly 88% appearing once. The sequenced sample consisted of PBMCs. These receptors originate from a young woman in good health and CMV-seronegative. Each CDR3 is given with its conserved first and last residue. A D gene is named only where the DNA matches it firmly. The size field is filled for only some rows; it gives once, few, many or a size class.

.	TRBV30	TRBJ2-1	.	TGTGCCTGGAGTGTAGGAGGCGAGAATGAGCAGTTCTTC	CAWSVGGENEQFF
TRBD1	TRBV19	TRBJ1-2	.	TGTGCCAGTAGTACTAGGGACAGGAATGGCTACACCTTC	CASSTRDRNGYTF
.	TRBV5-1	TRBJ2-3	.	TGCGCCAGCTTTACTAGCACAGATACGCAGTATTTT	CASFTSTDTQYF
.	TRBV6-5	TRBJ2-6	.	TGTGCCAGCAGTTACGGGCAACCTGGGGCCAACGTCCTGACTTTC	CASSYGQPGANVLTF
TRBD2	TRBV4-3	TRBJ2-2	.	TGCGCCAGCAGCCCCAACGTAGCGGGAGGTGCCGGGGAGCTGTTTTTT	CASSPNVAGGAGELFF
TRBD2	TRBV5-1	TRBJ2-3	.	TGCGCCAGCGGTAGCGGGAGGGCCGAAGGCACAGATACGCAGTATTTT	CASGSGRAEGTDTQYF
.	TRBV28	TRBJ1-1	.	TGTGCCAGCAGTTTATCGAGGATGAACACTGAAGCTTTCTTT	CASSLSRMNTEAFF
TRBD2	TRBV7-3	TRBJ2-1	few	TGTGCCAGCAGCGGCCCGGGACTAGCGGTTGAGCAGTTCTTC	CASSGPGLAVEQFF
.	TRBV28	TRBJ2-7	.	TGTGCCAGCAGTTCTCAGAGGCCCTACGAGCAGTACTTC	CASSSQRPYEQYF
.	TRBV28	TRBJ1-4	.	TGTGCCAGCAGTTTGGCCGGGGGACCAACTAATGAAAAACTGTTTTTT	CASSLAGGPTNEKLFF
TRBD2	TRBV7-2	TRBJ2-1	.	TGTGCCAGCAGCACGTCGGGAGGACCGTACAATGAGCAGTTCTTC	CASSTSGGPYNEQFF
.	TRBV9	TRBJ2-1	.	TGTGCCAGCAGCCTCCGACAGGTGGGCAATGAGCAGTTCTTC	CASSLRQVGNEQFF
.	TRBV6-5	TRBJ1-3	.	TGTGCCAGCAGCCCTGACTCACACTCTGGAAACACCATATATTTT	CASSPDSHSGNTIYF
TRBD1	TRBV9	TRBJ2-2	.	TGTGCCAGCAGCCCCCTGGACAGGGTCACCGGGGAGCTGTTTTTT	CASSPLDRVTGELFF